A single sample is the source of the 12 T cell receptor beta chains below, sequenced in a study of blood T cell repertoires in COVID-19. Assay: immunoSEQ multiplex PCR; the TCRdb copy retains only in-frame clones and omits some. The sample shows fewer than 250,000 clones, roughly 84% of them seen only once. Sequenced input: PBMCs or T cells enriched from blood (not recorded which). These receptors were taken from a man aged 30 to 45 in a cohort exposed to, infected with or recovered from COVID-19 (not recorded which).

This clone was seen once. The V gene is TRBV5-6, the J gene TRBJ1-1, with 7 bases that match TRBD1. V trimming: 3 bases; J trimming: 5 bases; junction bases outside the gene matches: 7. Germline V gene sequence: CDR1 SGHDT, CDR2 YYEEEE. This CDR3 region has 14 residues. CDR3 sequence: CASSYRGPSTEAFF. For the CDR3, the DNA is TGTGCCAGCAGCTATAGGGGGCCTTCAACTGAAGCTTTCTTT.

The gene calls are TRBV18 and TRBJ2-5, with 12 bases identical to TRBD2. Trimming at V came to 6 bases and at J to 0 bases, leaving 11 bases not matched to a gene. In germline, CDR1 is KGHSH, CDR2 LQKENI. This CDR3 region has 18 residues. This chain's CDR3 is CASSDPIRLAGDQETQYF. In nucleotides, the CDR3 is TGTGCCAGCTCTGACCCCATCCGACTAGCGGGGGACCAAGAGACCCAGTACTTC.

V gene TRBV27 combines with J gene TRBJ1-4; tentative D call: TRBD1 (6 bases). The CDR3 runs to 15 residues. Looked up from germline, CDR1 is MNHEY and CDR2 is SMNVEV (reference sequence). Trimming removed 1 base from V and 7 bases from J, with 13 bases in between. The CDR3 sequence: CASSLWAGAGEKLFF. In DNA form, the CDR3 reads TGTGCCAGCAGTTTATGGGCGGGGGCAGGTGAAAAACTGTTTTTT.

The chain employs TRBV29-1 and TRBJ2-3; TRBD2 agrees at 12 bases. Trimming removed 2 bases from V and 2 bases from J; junction bases left unmatched: 8. Germline V gene lookup returns CDR1 SQVTM and CDR2 ANQGSEA. The CDR3 is made up of 17 amino acids. The CDR3 spells CSVEFVLAGGNTDTQYF. CDR3 bases: TGCAGCGTTGAATTCGTGCTAGCGGGGGGGAACACAGATACGCAGTATTTT.

The table lists this clone with a few counts. The chain joins TRBV3-1 (or the pseudogene TRBV3-2) to TRBJ2-1, with a tentative D call TRBD2 (6 bases). This CDR3 is 18 amino acids long. V was clipped by 0 bases and J by 2 bases, with 17 bases between them. Looked up from germline, CDR1 is LGHDT and CDR2 is YNNKEL (reference sequence). The CDR3 DNA reads as TGTGCCAGCAGCCAAGATCCGGTAGCGGTACCCACCTACAATGAGCAGTTCTTC. It codes for CASSQDPVAVPTYNEQFF.

The chain combines TRBV5-1 with TRBJ2-3; D perhaps matches TRBD1 (6 bases). Trimming shortened V by 4 bases and J by 4 bases, and 10 bases separated the two germline ends. The CDR3 is 13 amino acids. Germline CDR1 reads SGHRS; CDR2 reads YFSETQ. As DNA, the CDR3 is TGCGCCAGCAGCAGGGGGAGCCCAGATACGCAGTATTTT. This translates into CASSRGSPDTQYF.

V and J are TRBV28 and TRBJ1-2, with D uncertain. Germline CDR1 MDHEN, CDR2 SYDVKM. The CDR3 loop spans 13 amino acids. With 7 bases removed from V and 4 bases from J, the gap between germline ends came to 13 bases. The CDR3 sequence: CASKGSSSYGYTF. The CDR3 DNA reads as TGTGCCAGCAAAGGGAGCTCCAGCTATGGCTACACCTTC.

The chain carries TRBV5-1 and TRBJ2-7; 10 nucleotides line up with TRBD1. The V gene end was trimmed by 0 bases and the J gene end by 2 bases; junction bases not matched to a gene: 2. Germline V gene data show CDR1 as SGHRS and CDR2 as YFSETQ. The CDR3 has 15 amino acids. The CDR3 bases are TGCGCCAGCAGCTTGGCCGGGACAGGGGCCTACGAGCAGTACTTC. Translating it yields CASSLAGTGAYEQYF.

The rearrangement uses TRBV11-2 and TRBJ1-2; D remains unclear. Between the trimmed V and J ends, which lost 1 base and 2 bases, there was a span of 5 bases. This CDR3 is built from 13 residues. Germline CDR1 and CDR2: SGHAT and FQNNGV. The CDR3 here is CASSLVENYGYTF. CDR3 nucleotides: TGTGCCAGCAGCTTAGTCGAGAACTATGGCTACACCTTC.

This chain connects TRBV5-4 to TRBJ2-1; possible D gene TRBD2, 6 bases. The CDR3 is made up of 12 amino acids. V lost 4 bases and J lost 9, with 11 bases in between. Germline lookup yields CDR1 SGHNT and CDR2 YYREEE (reference sequence). CDR3 coding DNA: TGTGCCAGCAGCCCGCCGGAGGGTGAGCAGTTCTTC. It encodes CASSPPEGEQFF.

This rearrangement joins TRBV27 to TRBJ1-5, with D possibly being TRBD1 (6 bases). The length of the CDR3 is 16 residues. Germline V lookup: CDR1 MNHEY, CDR2 SMNVEV (reference sequence). The V end was cut by 2 bases, the J end by 4 bases, with 15 bases between. The CDR3 protein is CASSLAFAGVNQPQHF. CDR3 DNA sequence: TGTGCCAGCAGTTTAGCTTTCGCAGGGGTAAATCAGCCCCAGCATTTT.

This chain uses TRBV11-2 with TRBJ1-1; 9 nucleotides line up with TRBD1. This CDR3 comprises 13 residues. Per germline, CDR1 SGHAT and CDR2 FQNNGV. J gave up 10 bases and V 1 base, and 4 bases lay outside the gene matches. CDR3 in amino acids: CASSLGQGGTAFF. CDR3 nucleotide sequence: TGTGCCAGCAGCTTAGGACAGGGGGGAACAGCTTTCTTT.